Below, one TCR beta chain is given with its context. The antigen remains undetermined. The same CDR3 arises from other DNA sequences in this sample as well. In germline, CDR1 is SQVTM, CDR2 ANQGSEA. V was cut by 6 bases and J by 4 bases, with 12 bases left in between. This CDR3 has 12 residues. Every sorted population was more than 98% pure. These data belong to a study of beta chain features in type 1 diabetes. Study conclusions and caveats: Short templates might get an advantage during PCR, and this would be equal in patients and controls. Across all four CD4+ subsets, people with type 1 diabetes showed modestly shorter TCRB CDR3s.

Expressed TCRB transcripts were sequenced because the entire RNA isolate underwent reverse transcription. Profiling relied on immunoSEQ multiplex PCR, and the TCRdb table lists in-frame clones only, not all of them. The data show roughly 260,000 clones, approximately 10% seen once. J is TRBJ1-2 and V is TRBV29-1, with a tentative D call TRBD1 (6 bases). Sequencing input: naive CD4+ T cells from blood. The origin of this receptor is a man aged 25 to 45 with type 1 diabetes. CDR3 residues: CSVSQGPYGYTF. CDR3 nucleotide sequence: TGCAGCGTATCACAGGGACCCTATGGCTACACCTTC.